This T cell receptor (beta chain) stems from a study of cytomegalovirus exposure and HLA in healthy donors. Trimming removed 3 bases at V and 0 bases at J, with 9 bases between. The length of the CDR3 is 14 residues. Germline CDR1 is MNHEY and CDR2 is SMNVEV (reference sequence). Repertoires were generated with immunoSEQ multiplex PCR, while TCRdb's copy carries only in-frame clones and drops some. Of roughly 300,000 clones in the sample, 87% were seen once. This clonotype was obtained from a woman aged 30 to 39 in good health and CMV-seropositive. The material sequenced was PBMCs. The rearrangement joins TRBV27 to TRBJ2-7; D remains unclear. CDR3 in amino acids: CASSFGILSYEQYF. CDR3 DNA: TGTGCCAGCAGTTTCGGAATACTCTCCTACGAGCAGTACTTC.